At least ten counts were recorded for the clone carrying this T cell receptor (beta chain). Its antigen is as yet unknown. This specimen comes from a study of T cells in Graves' hyperthyroidism and ophthalmopathy. Clinical symptoms, serum thyroxine, TRAb, thyroid ultrasound and orbital computed tomography informed diagnoses. Amplification targeted TCR beta CDR3 regions from RNA transcripts. The HTBI primer set served for first-round RT-PCR of the TCR CDR3. MiXCR, run by TCRdb on the multiplex PCR reads, gives a single entry per CDR3 protein. The sample has around 300,000 distinct CDR3 sequences, roughly 15% seen once. Notes on the study in general: In the analysis, a 13 V-J model separated ophthalmopathy from stable hyperthyroidism.

The CDR3 is made up of 17 amino acids. Germline V gene sequence: CDR1 LGHNT, CDR2 FRNRAP. Germline trimming cut 7 bases from V and 0 bases from J; bases unmatched to any gene: 11. The chain uses TRBV12-5 and TRBJ1-5; 8 positions agree with TRBD1. Sequenced input: blood. This sequence originates from a woman in her forties with Graves' ophthalmopathy. CDR3 in DNA: TGTGCTAGTGTCTCAGGGGGCTCCCCTTTTAGCAATCAGCCCCAGCATTTT. Protein product: CASVSGGSPFSNQPQHF.